This T cell receptor (beta chain) was documented in a study of T cell responses to AZD1222 COVID-19 vaccine. Regarding the study as a whole: Dominant at 160-218 and 743-854, vaccine-associated CD4 TCRs also spanned spike.

The germline gives CDR1 SSHAT, CDR2 FNYEAQ (reference sequence). This CDR3 comprises 15 residues. V shed 1 base and J shed 5 bases, with 14 bases lying between them. Assay used: immunoSEQ multiplex PCR; TCRdb lists only in-frame clones, some missing. The sample gives about 120,000 clones, around 90% of which show up once; 6.3% is in the top ten. In regard to this clone: Its antigen is as yet unknown.

The material was peripheral blood, obtained on day 0 of AZD1222 vaccination. The chain carries TRBV7-7 and TRBJ2-5; the D gene is possibly TRBD2 (6 bases). The TCR originated in an adult in good health. The CDR3 nucleotides are TGTGCCAGCAGCTTAGGTCCTAGCGTGGGGGAGACCCAGTACTTC. This encodes CASSLGPSVGETQYF.